Sequencing of this TCR beta chain was carried out in a study of OX40 agonist ivuxolimab in advanced cancers. Study information: A male proportion of under 90% was recorded, with mean age approximately 57 years and range 23 to 79. Study-wide findings and caveats: Averaging showed that CD8+ T cells had more expanded clones than CD4+ did.

Data came from immunoSEQ multiplex PCR; TCRdb stores just in-frame clones and leaves some out. The table has approximately 76,000 clones, 65% to 90% seen once. It was autoimmune disease history or systemic immunosuppression that excluded patients. Blood samples were obtained at baseline, cycle 4 day 1, and cycle 7 day 1. As regards this clone: Its antigen is still unknown.

The CDR3 totals 14 residues. Germline V gene sequence: CDR1 SGHTA, CDR2 FQGNSA. The junction had 8 bases not matched to a gene; V was cut back by 5 bases and J by 6 bases. The chain uses TRBV7-2 and TRBJ2-7; 9 nucleotides agree with TRBD1. The receptor was isolated from an adult with an advanced solid tumor such as melanoma, head and neck, liver or kidney cancer. The source material was CD4+ or CD8+ T cells sorted from blood, sampled in a trial of the OX40 agonist ivuxolimab. The DNA of the CDR3 is TGTGCCAGCAGCCCCGGGACAGGGCGGGTCGAGCAGTACTTC. Amino acids: CASSPGTGRVEQYF.